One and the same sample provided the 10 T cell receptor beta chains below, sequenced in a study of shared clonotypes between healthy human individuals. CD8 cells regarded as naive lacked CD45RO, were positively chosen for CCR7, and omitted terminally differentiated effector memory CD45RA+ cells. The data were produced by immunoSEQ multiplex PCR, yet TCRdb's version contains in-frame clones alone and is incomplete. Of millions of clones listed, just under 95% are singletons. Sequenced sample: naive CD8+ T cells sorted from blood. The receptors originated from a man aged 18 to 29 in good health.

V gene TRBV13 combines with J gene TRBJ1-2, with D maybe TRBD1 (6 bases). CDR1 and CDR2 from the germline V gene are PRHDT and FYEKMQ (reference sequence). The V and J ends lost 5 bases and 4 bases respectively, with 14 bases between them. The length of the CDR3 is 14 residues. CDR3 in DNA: TGTGCCAGCAGCACCGGACAGAACTCCTATGGCTACACCTTC. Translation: CASSTGQNSYGYTF. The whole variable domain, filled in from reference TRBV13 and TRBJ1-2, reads AAGVIQSPRHLIKEKRETATLKCYPIPRHDTVYWYQQGPGQDPQFLISFYEKMQSDKGSIPDRFSAQQFSDYHSELNMSSLELGDSALYFCASSTGQNSYGYTFGSGTRLTVV.

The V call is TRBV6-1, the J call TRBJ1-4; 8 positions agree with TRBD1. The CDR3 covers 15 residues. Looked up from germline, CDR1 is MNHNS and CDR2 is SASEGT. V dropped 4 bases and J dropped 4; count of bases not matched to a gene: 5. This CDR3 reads CASSGDRLLNEKLFF. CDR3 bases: TGTGCCAGCAGTGGGGACAGGCTACTTAATGAAAAACTGTTTTTT.

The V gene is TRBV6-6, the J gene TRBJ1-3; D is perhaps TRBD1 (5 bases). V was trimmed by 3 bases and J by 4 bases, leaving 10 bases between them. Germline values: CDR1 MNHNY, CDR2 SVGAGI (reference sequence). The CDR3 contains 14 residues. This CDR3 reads CASSYARDGNTIYF. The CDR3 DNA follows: TGTGCCAGCAGTTATGCCAGGGACGGAAACACCATATATTTT.

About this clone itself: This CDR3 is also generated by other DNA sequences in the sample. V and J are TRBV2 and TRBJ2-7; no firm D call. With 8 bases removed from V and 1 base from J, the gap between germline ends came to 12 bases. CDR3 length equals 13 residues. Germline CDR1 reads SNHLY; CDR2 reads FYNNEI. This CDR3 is CASRPDGSYEQYF. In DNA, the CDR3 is TGTGCCAGCCGGCCGGACGGTTCCTACGAGCAGTACTTC.

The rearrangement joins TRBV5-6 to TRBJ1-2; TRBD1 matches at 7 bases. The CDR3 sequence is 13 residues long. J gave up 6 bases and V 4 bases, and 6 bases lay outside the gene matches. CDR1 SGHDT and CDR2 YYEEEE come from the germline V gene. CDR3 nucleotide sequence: TGTGCCAGCAGCCGCGGGACAGTGGATGGCTACACCTTC. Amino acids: CASSRGTVDGYTF.

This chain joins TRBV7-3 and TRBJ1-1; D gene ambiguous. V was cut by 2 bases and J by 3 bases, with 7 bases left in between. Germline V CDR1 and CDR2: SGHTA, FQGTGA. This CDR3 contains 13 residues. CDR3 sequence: CASSLVQYTEAFF. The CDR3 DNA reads TGTGCCAGCAGCTTAGTACAGTACACTGAAGCTTTCTTT.

The CDR3 spells CASSQDRWRVDGYTF. Written as DNA, the CDR3 is TGCGCCAGCAGCCAAGATAGGTGGAGGGTTGATGGCTACACCTTC. The gene calls are TRBV4-1 and TRBJ1-2; D is unclear. The CDR3 totals 15 residues. The germline V gene has CDR1 MGHRA and CDR2 YSYEKL. Trimming left V 0 bases short and J 6 bases short, with 14 bases between.

CDR3 in amino acids: CASSPFGTPKSMNSPLHF. Here the CDR3 DNA reads TGTGCCAGCAGCCCGTTTGGAACCCCGAAGTCAATGAATTCACCCCTCCACTTT. This sequence joins TRBV7-6 and TRBJ1-6; D is unclear. V was trimmed by 5 bases and J by 7 bases, leaving 24 bases between them. The CDR3 contains 18 residues. Germline V gene sequence: CDR1 SGHVS, CDR2 FNYEAQ.

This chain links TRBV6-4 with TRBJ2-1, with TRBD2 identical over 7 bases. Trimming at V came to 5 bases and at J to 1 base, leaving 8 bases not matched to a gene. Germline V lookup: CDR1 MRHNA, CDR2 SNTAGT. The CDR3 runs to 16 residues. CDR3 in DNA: TGTGCCAGCAGTCAAGAACTAGCGCCGTCCTACAATGAGCAGTTCTTC. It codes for CASSQELAPSYNEQFF.

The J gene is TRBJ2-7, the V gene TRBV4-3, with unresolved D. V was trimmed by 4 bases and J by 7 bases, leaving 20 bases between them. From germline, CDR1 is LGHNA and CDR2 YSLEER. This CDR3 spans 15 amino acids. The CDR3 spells CASSPKSPWIGEQYF. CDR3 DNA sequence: TGCGCCAGCAGCCCTAAATCCCCCTGGATAGGGGAGCAGTACTTC.